The 10 T cell receptor beta chains below were found in one sample sequenced in a study of blood T cell repertoires in COVID-19 (dated by TCRdb to about 2020). The library was prepared using the immunoSEQ multiplex PCR assay. In TCRdb, the immuneACCESS table is reduced to in-frame sequences with V and J assigned. These tables do not hold every clone; where another copy was compared, an unresolved V gene accounts for under half, and the others remain unexplained. The sample table contains approximately 130,000 clones; only one count was recorded for approximately 83% of them. The ten most abundant clones make up about 16% of the sample. The sample comprised peripheral blood. These receptors came from a woman aged 50 to 60 who had recovered from COVID-19.

The V call is TRBV5-8, the J call TRBJ2-5; 11 nucleotides align to TRBD1. The CDR3 loop spans 15 amino acids. Germline lookup yields CDR1 SGHTS and CDR2 YDEGEE. After removal of 2 bases from V and 5 bases from J, the junction contained 5 bases not matched to a gene. This chain's CDR3 is CASSLGTGGFETQYF. DNA for the CDR3: TGTGCCAGCAGCTTAGGGACAGGGGGTTTTGAGACCCAGTACTTC.

V usage is TRBV11-2 and J usage is TRBJ2-3; 11 bases fit TRBD1. With 5 bases clipped from V and 4 bases from J, the junction kept 8 bases outside the gene matches. The CDR3 runs 16 residues. Germline V gives CDR1 SGHAT, CDR2 FQNNGV. CDR3 sequence: CASSPGQGVGADTQYF. In DNA form, the CDR3 reads TGTGCCAGCAGCCCGGGACAGGGGGTAGGCGCAGATACGCAGTATTTT. Using reference TRBV11-2 and TRBJ2-3 for the parts outside the CDR3, the full variable domain is EAGVAQSPRYKIIEKRQSVAFWCNPISGHATLYWYQQILGQGPKLLIQFQNNGVVDDSQLPKDRFSAERLKGVDSTLKIQPAKLEDSAVYLCASSPGQGVGADTQYFGPGTRLTVL.

The rearrangement links TRBV27 to TRBJ2-3, with D hard to call. This CDR3 is 14 amino acids long. V was pared by 0 bases and J by 3 bases, with 7 bases between. Germline lookup yields CDR1 MNHEY and CDR2 SMNVEV (reference sequence). CDR3 nucleotide sequence: TGTGCCAGCAGTTTATCCCGAGTGACAGATACGCAGTATTTT. This codes for CASSLSRVTDTQYF.

V is TRBV6-5 and J is TRBJ1-1; no clear D gene. V was cut by 8 bases and J by 1 base, with 14 bases left in between. Germline CDR1 is MNHEY and CDR2 is SVGAGI. The CDR3 length is 14 residues. CDR3 in DNA: TGTGCCAGCGAGAGAGGTCGAGAGAACACTGAAGCTTTCTTT. Its translation: CASERGRENTEAFF.

The V call is TRBV12-2, the J call TRBJ1-2; no DNA check was done on the table's D call, TRBD1. TRBV12-2 represents a pseudogene. The CDR3 covers 14 residues. As DNA, the CDR3 is TGTGCAAGTCGCTCGCACAGGGGGCGGTTTGGCTACACCTTC. Encoded protein: CASRSHRGRFGYTF.

This rearrangement joins TRBV12-3 or TRBV12-4 to TRBJ2-7, with a tentative D call TRBD1 (7 bases). The V and J ends lost 3 bases and 5 bases respectively, with 11 bases between them. The CDR3 has 13 residues. DNA for the CDR3: TGTGCCAGCAGTTTCAGGGGGGCCCACGAGCAGTACTTC. This encodes CASSFRGAHEQYF.

V gene TRBV6-1 combines with J gene TRBJ2-7; maybe TRBD2 (6 bases). CDR1 and CDR2 from the germline V gene are MNHNS and SASEGT. Trimming took 3 bases from V and 1 from J, leaving 13 bases between them. This CDR3 contains 15 residues. The CDR3 DNA reads TGTGCCAGCAGTGATATTTTTGGGGGGTCCTACGAGCAGTACTTC. Translating gives CASSDIFGGSYEQYF.

This clone appeared once. This rearrangement joins TRBV6-1 to TRBJ1-1; no firm D call. The CDR3 contains 14 residues. Germline CDR1 reads MNHNS; CDR2 reads SASEGT. Trimming removed 0 bases at V and 4 bases at J, with 9 bases between. This CDR3 reads CASSEAQKSTEAFF. CDR3 DNA: TGTGCCAGCAGTGAAGCACAAAAAAGCACTGAAGCTTTCTTT.

This clone was recorded only once. The V call is TRBV7-9, the J call TRBJ1-2; D ambiguous. The CDR3 loop spans 18 amino acids. V lost 1 base and J lost 6, with 24 bases in between. CDR1 and CDR2 from the germline V gene are SEHNR and FQNEAQ (reference sequence). CDR3: CASSLVPWLPPRLDGYTF. CDR3 sequence (DNA): TGTGCCAGCAGCTTAGTGCCCTGGCTCCCCCCGAGGCTAGATGGCTACACCTTC. The variable domain in full, completed from reference TRBV7-9 and TRBJ1-2, reads DTGVSQNPRHKITKRGQNVTFRCDPISEHNRLYWYRQTLGQGPEFLTYFQNEAQLEKSRLLSDRFSAERPKGSFSTLEIQRTEQGDSAMYLCASSLVPWLPPRLDGYTFGSGTRLTVV.

This CDR3 reads CASSVDGGAYEQYF. The CDR3 bases are TGTGCCAGCAGCGTAGATGGCGGAGCCTACGAGCAGTACTTC. The genes are TRBV9 and TRBJ2-7; D ambiguous. The ends were cut back, 0 bases at V and 2 bases at J, with 9 bases in the middle. The CDR3 is made up of 14 amino acids. CDR1 is SGDLS and CDR2 is YYNGEE in the germline V gene.